The clone carrying this T cell receptor (beta chain) was detected only a few times. Its antigen is not known. Using a J-beta primer mix together with a sample-barcoded 5' primer, a second PCR was run for about 6 to 11 cycles. TCRdb re-called the 5' RACE reads with MiXCR, one entry per CDR3 protein. The sample yields nearly 800,000 distinct CDR3 sequences, 56% seen once. This specimen comes from a study of blood T cells in healthy people across ages. Overall study results and limits: PBMCs were not sorted, which prevented a conclusive comparison of naive versus antigen-experienced cells. Naive T cell percentage and TCR beta diversity correlated strongly. When set beside aged donors, long-lived donors presented more naive CD4+ cells and higher diversity. It was held that diversity estimates obtained from one million T cells represented underestimates.

Input material: blood. This clonotype was obtained from a man aged 40-50 years in good health.

In DNA form, the CDR3 reads TGTGCCTTGGGGGGGGAACAAGAGACCCAGTACTTC. It is translated as CALGGEQETQYF. This chain joins TRBV15 and TRBJ2-5, with 7 nucleotides matching TRBD2. CDR1 and CDR2 (germline): LNHNV, YYDKDF (reference sequence). CDR3 length equals 12 residues. V dropped 11 bases and J dropped 2; count of bases not matched to a gene: 5. The full variable domain, rest sourced from reference TRBV15 and TRBJ2-5, is DAMVIQNPRYQVTQFGKPVTLSCSQTLNHNVMYWYQQKSSQAPKLLFHYYDKDFNNEADTPDNFQSRRPNTSFCFLDIRSPGLGDTAMYLCALGGEQETQYFGPGTRLLVL.